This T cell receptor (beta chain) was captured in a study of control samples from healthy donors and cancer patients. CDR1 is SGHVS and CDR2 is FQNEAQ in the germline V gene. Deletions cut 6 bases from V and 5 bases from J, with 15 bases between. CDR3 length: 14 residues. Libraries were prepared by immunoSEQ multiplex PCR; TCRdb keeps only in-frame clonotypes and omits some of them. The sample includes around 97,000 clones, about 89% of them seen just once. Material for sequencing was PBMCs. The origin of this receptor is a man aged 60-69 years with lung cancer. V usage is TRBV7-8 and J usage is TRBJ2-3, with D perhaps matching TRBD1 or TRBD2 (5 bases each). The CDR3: CASRLREQVDTQYF. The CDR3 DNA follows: TGTGCCAGCAGGTTACGGGAACAGGTAGATACGCAGTATTTT.